This T cell receptor beta chain is drawn from a study of CD8+ T cells in alopecia areata. Across the study: The drug, oral tofacitinib, was given to treated patients at 5 to 10 mg twice daily.

Study-wide findings and caveats: Scalp and blood retained many expanded lesional clones during tofacitinib.

Turning to this clone: The target antigen is unknown.

Treatment specified: oral pan-JAK inhibitor, 5-10 mg twice daily. Researchers took lesional scalp punch biopsies and peripheral blood from people who were alopecia areata patients. Once RNA had been extracted, it was reverse transcribed into cDNA to act as the sequencing template. Libraries were prepared by immunoSEQ multiplex PCR; TCRdb keeps only in-frame clonotypes and omits some of them. This sample has some 120,000 clones; roughly 55% occur once, and the top ten carry more than 10%. Per germline, CDR1 SGHTA and CDR2 FQGTGA. The CDR3 covers 14 residues. Trimming removed 6 bases from V and 6 bases from J, with 14 bases in between.

The chain carries TRBV7-3 and TRBJ2-2, with D tentatively TRBD1 (5 bases). This sequence was found in a human donor with alopecia areata. The sequencing used CD8+ T cells sorted from blood, collected at week 24, from a patient treated with tofacitinib. CDR3 amino acids: CASSTRPGPGELFF. CDR3 sequence (DNA): TGTGCCAGCAGTACTCGGCCAGGGCCCGGGGAGCTGTTTTTT.